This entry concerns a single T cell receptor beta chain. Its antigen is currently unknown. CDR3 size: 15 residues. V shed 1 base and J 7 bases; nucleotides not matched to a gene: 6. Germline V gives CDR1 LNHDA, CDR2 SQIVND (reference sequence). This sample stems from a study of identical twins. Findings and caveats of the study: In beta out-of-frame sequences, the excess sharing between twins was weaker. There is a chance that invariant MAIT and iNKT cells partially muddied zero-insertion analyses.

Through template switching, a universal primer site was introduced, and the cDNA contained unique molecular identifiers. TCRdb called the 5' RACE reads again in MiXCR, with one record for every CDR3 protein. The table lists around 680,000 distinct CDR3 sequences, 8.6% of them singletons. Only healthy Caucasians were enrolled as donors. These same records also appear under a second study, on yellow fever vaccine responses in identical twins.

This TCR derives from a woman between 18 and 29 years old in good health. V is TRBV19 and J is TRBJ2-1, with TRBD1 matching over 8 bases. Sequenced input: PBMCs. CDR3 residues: CASSIGTGFPNEQFF. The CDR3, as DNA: TGTGCCAGTAGTATAGGGACAGGGTTTCCGAATGAGCAGTTCTTC.